This entry features one T cell receptor (beta chain) sequence. This clone was seen a handful of times. Its antigen is not yet known. No qualities accompany the bases; no much larger clone lies one base away. This sample stems from a study of metastatic and nonmetastatic thyroid tumors (dated by TCRdb to the early 2020s). About the study as a whole: Repertoires from peripheral blood and from tumor or nodule tissue samples of malignant and benign thyroid patients were compared.

Via the germline V gene, CDR1 is ENHRY and CDR2 SYGVKD. Its CDR3 holds 15 amino acids, cysteine through phenylalanine. Kept here is only the CDR3 DNA, which spans 45 bases and is read in frame from base 1. Cut back by 11 bases and 6 bases, the V and J ends lie 26 bases apart. Receptor libraries were prepared by PCR. TCRdb shows the sequencer as Illumina HiSeq 4000. The TCR beta-chain CDR3 region of each patient was profiled by high-throughput sequencing. The study's processing was this. A classifier to discriminate distant-metastatic papillary thyroid cancer patients was built from CDR3 differences across clinicopathological groups. Repertoire diversity was assessed with the Shannon index, and tumor-blood repertoire similarity with the Morisita-Horn index. Through fastp at Q25 and MiXCR, TCRdb rebuilt clones from the public reads, retaining in-frame beta chains. V and J calls and clone size were set by TCRdb, not the authors. The sample table holds approximately 12,000 clones, of which about 25% were seen once. Jointly, the top ten make up around 3.3% of the sample.

Summary of the overall study and its limitations: In both blood and tumor samples, malignant tumors were reported to have significantly higher TCR beta diversity than benign nodules.

None of the patients had been given any treatment before thyroid surgery. The study retrospectively analysed patient clinical samples collected from about 2012 to 2019 using T-cell receptor beta sequencing. The V and J segments used are TRBV10-3 and TRBJ2-7; TRBD1 is a weak D gene call, 6 bases matching. Sample: blood. This clonotype was sampled from a female donor with papillary thyroid cancer or a benign thyroid nodule (not recorded which). Some clones in this sample may be carry-over from other donors' samples. The DNA sequence is TGTGCCTTCTACTCTGGCAGGGGACAAAGGGGCGAGCAGTACTTC. It encodes CAFYSGRGQRGEQYF.